These 24 T cell receptor beta chains were sequenced from one sample in a study of blood T cell repertoires in COVID-19. Generated by immunoSEQ multiplex PCR, the TCRdb table keeps only in-frame clones and is missing some. The sample lists 450,000 or so clones; about 90% were seen once. Sequenced input: peripheral blood. Receptor source: a man aged 18 to 29 with COVID-19, enrolled during active disease.

This clone was seen more than once but under ten times. The chain has TRBV19 and TRBJ2-6; D unclear. Germline V gene lookup returns CDR1 LNHDA and CDR2 SQIVND (reference sequence). Trimming shortened V by 1 base and J by 1 base, and 8 bases separated the two germline ends. The CDR3 is 16 amino acids. The CDR3 DNA sequence: TGTGCCAGTAGTATAGGGGTGGAGTCTGGGGCCAACGTCCTGACTTTC. This encodes CASSIGVESGANVLTF.

The J gene is TRBJ2-5, the V gene TRBV4-1, with 9 nucleotides matching TRBD1. Germline-derived CDR1 and CDR2 are MGHRA and YSYEKL. The CDR3 spans 20 residues. The J segment lost 1 base and the V segment lost 4 bases, leaving 19 bases of the junction unmatched. The CDR3 bases are TGCGCCAGCAGCCCGTTGGTATCGATCCCGGGACAGGGTGGCCAAGAGACCCAGTACTTC. This codes for CASSPLVSIPGQGGQETQYF.

This rearrangement joins TRBV11-2 to TRBJ2-7, with TRBD2 identical over 13 bases. The CDR3 contains 14 residues. CDR1 SGHAT and CDR2 FQNNGV come from the germline V gene. The ends lost 6 bases at V and 5 bases at J; junction bases unmatched: 4. In DNA, the CDR3 is TGTGCCAGCAGAGGACTAGCGGGAGTCAACGAGCAGTACTTC. As protein: CASRGLAGVNEQYF.

V is TRBV7-2 and J is TRBJ2-1, with 10 positions matching TRBD2. The CDR3 contains 17 residues. Germline V gene sequence: CDR1 SGHTA, CDR2 FQGNSA. With V trimmed by 6 bases and J by 4 bases, 12 bases remained unmatched. The CDR3, as DNA: TGTGCCAGCAGTCCCGAAAGCGGGAGGGCCACTTACAATGAGCAGTTCTTC. Amino acid sequence: CASSPESGRATYNEQFF.

J is TRBJ1-2 and V is TRBV6-1; TRBD1 is a possible D gene (5 bases). The length of the CDR3 is 15 residues. Germline-derived CDR1 and CDR2 are MNHNS and SASEGT. Trimming took 3 bases from V and 4 from J, leaving 15 bases between them. The CDR3 DNA follows: TGTGCCAGCAGTGAGTCCTTTGGGGGAGGCTATGGCTACACCTTC. It codes for CASSESFGGGYGYTF.

V is TRBV10-1 and J is TRBJ1-2, with D hard to call. V lost 0 bases and J lost 4, with 12 bases in between. CDR3 length: 15 residues. Germline CDR1 is WNHNN and CDR2 is SYGVQD (reference sequence). CDR3 sequence (DNA): TGCGCCAGCAGTGAGTCTCCAGGCTCCCTCTATGGCTACACCTTC. Residues: CASSESPGSLYGYTF.

The chain couples TRBV6-1 to TRBJ1-5; no firm D call. Germline lookup yields CDR1 MNHNS and CDR2 SASEGT. Deletions cut 1 base from V and 4 bases from J, with 8 bases between. This CDR3 has 14 residues. The CDR3 sequence: CASSEVQRNQPQHF. In DNA, the CDR3 is TGTGCCAGCAGTGAAGTACAGAGAAATCAGCCCCAGCATTTT.

The DNA of the CDR3 is TGTGCCAGCAGTCCAACAGGACCAGCTAATTCACCCCTCCACTTT. Translation gives CASSPTGPANSPLHF. The chain employs TRBV27 and TRBJ1-6; tentatively, D is TRBD1 (5 bases). Per the germline V gene, CDR1 is MNHEY and CDR2 is SMNVEV (reference sequence). This CDR3 has 15 amino acids. V shed 5 bases and J shed 6 bases, with 14 bases lying between them.

The chain uses TRBV7-8 and TRBJ1-5; 7 bases fit TRBD1. The germline V gene encodes CDR1 SGHVS and CDR2 FQNEAQ. The CDR3 covers 15 residues. Unmatched junction bases numbered 9, after V lost 4 bases and J lost 6 bases. This CDR3 reads CASSSRDSTSQPQHF. Written as DNA, the CDR3 is TGTGCCAGCAGCTCCCGGGACAGTACAAGTCAGCCCCAGCATTTT.

J is TRBJ1-1 and V is TRBV6-5, with D possibly TRBD1 on 6 matching bases. The germline CDR1 and CDR2 sequences are MNHEY and SVGAGI. The CDR3 loop spans 12 amino acids. The V gene lost 8 bases and the J gene lost 4 bases, with 11 bases spanning the gap. CDR3 sequence reads: CASAPRGTEAFF. DNA for the CDR3: TGTGCCAGCGCCCCCAGGGGCACTGAAGCTTTCTTT.

The table lists this clone with a count of one. The gene calls are TRBV7-8 and TRBJ1-2; possibly TRBD1 for D (6 bases). Germline values: CDR1 SGHVS, CDR2 FQNEAQ. Trimming shortened V by 0 bases and J by 10 bases, and 18 bases separated the two germline ends. CDR3 length: 15 residues. CDR3 sequence reads: CASSLAAYREPHYTF. CDR3 nucleotides: TGTGCCAGCAGCTTAGCCGCCTACAGGGAACCGCACTACACCTTC. Full variable domain (rest looked up from reference TRBV7-8 and TRBJ1-2): GAGVSQSPRYKVAKRGQDVALRCDPISGHVSLFWYQQALGQGPEFLTYFQNEAQLDKSGLPSDRFFAERPEGSVSTLKIQRTQQEDSAVYLCASSLAAYREPHYTFGSGTRLTVV.

The rearrangement joins TRBV10-2 to TRBJ1-2; TRBD1 aligns across 11 bases. Germline lookup yields CDR1 WSHSY and CDR2 SAAADI. This CDR3 spans 13 amino acids. The trim removed 10 bases at V and 6 bases at J, leaving 7 bases unmatched. As DNA, the CDR3 is TGCGCCATCTGGACAGGGGGCCGGGATGGCTACACCTTC. Translation gives CAIWTGGRDGYTF.

This rearrangement joins TRBV29-1 to TRBJ1-4; 7 nucleotides line up with TRBD1. V gave up 4 bases and J gave up 3 bases; unmatched junction bases: 5. The CDR3 extends over 14 amino acids. Germline CDR1 SQVTM, CDR2 ANQGSEA. This CDR3 reads CSVGQGGPNEKLFF. The CDR3 nucleotides read TGCAGCGTTGGACAGGGCGGACCTAATGAAAAACTGTTTTTT.

V usage is TRBV5-1 and J usage is TRBJ2-7; D not certain. The V end lost 3 bases, the J end lost 6 bases, and 16 bases lay between the germline ends. The CDR3 consists of 14 residues. The germline V gene has CDR1 SGHRS and CDR2 YFSETQ. CDR3 amino acids: CASSSDNLQFEQYF. The CDR3 DNA sequence: TGCGCCAGCAGCTCCGATAACTTGCAATTCGAGCAGTACTTC.

Notes on this clone: The sample has other DNA sequences that encode this CDR3 too. This chain connects TRBV5-1 to TRBJ2-2, with a tentative D call TRBD1 (5 bases). Trimming stripped 4 bases from V and 0 bases from J, with 7 bases between. The CDR3 is 14 amino acids. CDR1 and CDR2 from the germline V gene are SGHRS and YFSETQ. Here the CDR3 DNA reads TGCGCCAGCAGCAGGACAACGAACACCGGGGAGCTGTTTTTT. Translating gives CASSRTTNTGELFF.

The V gene is TRBV7-2, the J gene TRBJ1-2; D is unresolved. This CDR3 has 13 residues. Germline V gene data show CDR1 as SGHTA and CDR2 as FQGNSA. The V gene lost 5 bases and the J gene lost 7 bases, with 14 bases spanning the gap. CDR3 residues: CASSPHQIGGYTF. DNA for the CDR3: TGTGCCAGCAGCCCCCACCAAATCGGTGGCTACACCTTC.

With regard to this clone: Other DNA sequences in the same sample also yield this CDR3. The chain joins TRBV11-2 to TRBJ1-1; D is unclear. Trimming removed 2 bases from V and 4 bases from J, with 8 bases in between. Germline lookup yields CDR1 SGHAT and CDR2 FQNNGV. The CDR3 consists of 13 residues. The CDR3 coding sequence is TGTGCCAGCAGCTTATCCGGGTCCACTGAAGCTTTCTTT. Translating it yields CASSLSGSTEAFF.

The sample holds a few counts of this clone. This chain joins TRBV6-2 or TRBV6-3 and TRBJ1-1, with unresolved D. The length of the CDR3 is 13 residues. Trimming stripped 2 bases from V and 9 bases from J, with 13 bases between. The germline V gene has CDR1 MNHEY and CDR2 SVGEGT. CDR3 amino acids: CASSYDTHGKAFF. CDR3 sequence (DNA): TGTGCCAGCAGTTACGACACACACGGAAAAGCTTTCTTT.

The genes are TRBV3-1 (or the pseudogene TRBV3-2) and TRBJ2-3, with 11 positions matching TRBD2. CDR1 and CDR2 from the germline V gene are LGHDT and YNNKEL (reference sequence). The CDR3 totals 15 residues. After removal of 0 bases from V and 8 bases from J, the junction contained 4 bases not matched to a gene. Here the CDR3 DNA reads TGTGCCAGCAGCCAAGATCCCACTAGCGGGGGTACGCAGTATTTT. Translating it yields CASSQDPTSGGTQYF.

The chain has TRBV27 and TRBJ2-7, with a tentative D call TRBD2 (6 bases). Trimming shortened V by 5 bases and J by 3 bases, and 17 bases separated the two germline ends. The CDR3 is 15 residues long. Germline V gene data show CDR1 as MNHEY and CDR2 as SMNVEV (reference sequence). CDR3 region: CASSPTGTGRYEQYF. The DNA of the CDR3 is TGTGCCAGCAGTCCTACCGGGACTGGGCGCTACGAGCAGTACTTC.

V is TRBV29-1 and J is TRBJ2-5, with D possibly TRBD2 on 7 matching bases. Germline CDR1 SQVTM, CDR2 ANQGSEA. Deletions cut 2 bases from V and 3 bases from J, with 10 bases between. The CDR3 loop spans 13 amino acids. The CDR3 region is CSVEWGGEETQYF. The CDR3 coding sequence is TGCAGCGTTGAATGGGGGGGCGAAGAGACCCAGTACTTC.

The chain recombines TRBV28 with TRBJ1-2; 10 bases match TRBD1. With 4 bases clipped from V and 7 bases from J, the junction kept 3 bases outside the gene matches. Germline V gene lookup returns CDR1 MDHEN and CDR2 SYDVKM. The CDR3 is 13 residues long. The chain's CDR3 is CASSSGTGVGYTF. In DNA form, the CDR3 reads TGTGCCAGCAGTTCCGGGACAGGGGTTGGCTACACCTTC.

The J gene is TRBJ2-5, the V gene TRBV5-8; 9 bases match TRBD2. J lost 4 bases, V lost 2 bases, and 3 bases had no gene match. Germline-derived CDR1 and CDR2 are SGHTS and YDEGEE. The CDR3 consists of 14 residues. The CDR3 nucleotides are TGTGCCAGCAGCTTTAGGCGGGGGGGAGAGACCCAGTACTTC. Residues: CASSFRRGGETQYF. Together with reference TRBV5-8 and TRBJ2-5, the CDR3 gives the full variable domain: EAGVTQSPTHLIKTRGQQATLRCSPISGHTSVYWYQQALGLGLQFLLWYDEGEERNRGNFPPRFSGRQFPNYSSELNVNALELEDSALYLCASSFRRGGETQYFGPGTRLLVL.

The CDR3 region has the DNA TGCAGCGTAGGACAGGGGGCGAGTGGCTACACCTTC. It is translated as CSVGQGASGYTF. V is TRBV29-1 and J is TRBJ1-2, with 11 bases identical to TRBD1. The germline gives CDR1 SQVTM, CDR2 ANQGSEA. Trimming at V came to 6 bases and at J to 7 bases, leaving 4 bases not matched to a gene. The CDR3 is 12 residues long.